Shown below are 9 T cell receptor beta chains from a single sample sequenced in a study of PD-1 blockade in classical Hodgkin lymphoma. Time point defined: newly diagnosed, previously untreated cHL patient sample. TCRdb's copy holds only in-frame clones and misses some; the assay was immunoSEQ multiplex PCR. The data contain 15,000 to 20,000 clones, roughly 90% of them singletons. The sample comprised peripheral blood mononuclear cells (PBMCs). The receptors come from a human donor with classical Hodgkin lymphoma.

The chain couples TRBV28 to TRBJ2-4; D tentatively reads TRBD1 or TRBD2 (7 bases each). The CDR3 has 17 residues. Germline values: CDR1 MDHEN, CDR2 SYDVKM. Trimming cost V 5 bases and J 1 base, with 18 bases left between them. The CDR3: CASSPFPGGVAKNIQYF. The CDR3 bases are TGTGCCAGCAGTCCCTTCCCAGGGGGGGTGGCCAAAAACATTCAGTACTTC. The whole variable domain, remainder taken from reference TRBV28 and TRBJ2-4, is DVKVTQSSRYLVKRTGEKVFLECVQDMDHENMFWYRQDPGLGLRLIYFSYDVKMKEKGDIPEGYSVSREKKERFSLILESASTNQTSMYLCASSPFPGGVAKNIQYFGAGTRLSVL.

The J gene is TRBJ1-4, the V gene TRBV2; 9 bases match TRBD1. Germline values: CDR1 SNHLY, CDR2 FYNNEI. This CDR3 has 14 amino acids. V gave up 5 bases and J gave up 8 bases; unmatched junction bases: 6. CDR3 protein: CASSLDRGMEKLFF. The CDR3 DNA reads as TGTGCCAGCAGTCTGGACAGGGGTATGGAAAAACTGTTTTTT.

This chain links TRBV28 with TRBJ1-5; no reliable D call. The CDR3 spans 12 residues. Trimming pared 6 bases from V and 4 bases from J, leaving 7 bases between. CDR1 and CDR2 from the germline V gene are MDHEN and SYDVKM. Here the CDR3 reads CASRGSNQPQHF. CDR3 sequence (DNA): TGTGCCAGCAGGGGATCGAATCAGCCCCAGCATTTT.

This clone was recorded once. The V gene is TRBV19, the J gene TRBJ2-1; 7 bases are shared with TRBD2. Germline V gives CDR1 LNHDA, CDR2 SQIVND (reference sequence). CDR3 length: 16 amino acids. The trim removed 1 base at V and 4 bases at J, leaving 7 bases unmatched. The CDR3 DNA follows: TGTGCCAGTAGTATAGCCGGCGGGAGCATGTACAATGAGCAGTTCTTC. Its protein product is CASSIAGGSMYNEQFF.

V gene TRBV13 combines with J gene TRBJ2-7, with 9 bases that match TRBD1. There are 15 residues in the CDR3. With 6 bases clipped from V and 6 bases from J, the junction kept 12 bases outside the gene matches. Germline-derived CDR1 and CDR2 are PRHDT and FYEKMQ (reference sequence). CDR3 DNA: TGTGCCAGCAGTTCCGGGACAGGGAAGTTTCGCGAGCAGTACTTC. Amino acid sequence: CASSSGTGKFREQYF.

CDR3 sequence reads: CASRGGFPQHF. Here the CDR3 DNA reads TGTGCCAGCAGGGGAGGCTTTCCCCAGCATTTT. The chain carries TRBV28 and TRBJ1-5; D remains ambiguous. Germline V gene sequence: CDR1 MDHEN, CDR2 SYDVKM. This CDR3 comprises 11 residues. V was pared by 6 bases and J by 10 bases, with 10 bases between.

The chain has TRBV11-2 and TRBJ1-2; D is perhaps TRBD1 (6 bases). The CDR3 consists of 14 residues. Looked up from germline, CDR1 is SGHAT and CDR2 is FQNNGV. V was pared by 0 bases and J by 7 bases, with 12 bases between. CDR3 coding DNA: TGTGCCAGCAGCTTAGATAGGGTAGGGGGTGGCTACACCTTC. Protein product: CASSLDRVGGGYTF.

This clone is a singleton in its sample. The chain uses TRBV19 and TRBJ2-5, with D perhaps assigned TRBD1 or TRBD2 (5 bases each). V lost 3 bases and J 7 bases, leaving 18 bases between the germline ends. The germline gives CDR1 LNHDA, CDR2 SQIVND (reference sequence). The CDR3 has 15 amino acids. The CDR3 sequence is CASSIGGQRGGTQYF. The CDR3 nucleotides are TGTGCCAGTAGTATTGGCGGGCAACGGGGCGGGACCCAGTACTTC.

The DNA for the CDR3 is TGTGCCAGCAGCTTAGCCGGGACAGTGACCCGGGAGCAGTACTTC. As protein: CASSLAGTVTREQYF. The chain employs TRBV7-2 and TRBJ2-7; 7 bases line up with TRBD1. Losses at the gene ends were 0 bases for V and 7 bases for J; bases not matched to a gene: 9. Germline V gene sequence: CDR1 SGHTA, CDR2 FQGNSA. This CDR3 has 15 amino acids.